This passage covers 26 T cell receptor beta chains from one sample sequenced in a study of cytomegalovirus exposure and HLA in healthy donors. The table came from immunoSEQ multiplex PCR; TCRdb's copy has only in-frame clones and leaves some out. This table has about 110,000 clones, about 85% appearing once. Sequenced sample: PBMCs. All receptors come from a woman aged 18-29 years in good health and CMV-seropositive.

The sample holds many counts of this clone. The CDR3 nucleotides read TGCGCCAGCAGTGAGACGGAGACAGATACGCAGTATTTT. It is translated as CASSETETDTQYF. The V call is TRBV10-1, the J call TRBJ2-3; D call uncertain. V was clipped by 2 bases and J by 3 bases, with 6 bases between them. This CDR3 is built from 13 residues. CDR1 is WNHNN and CDR2 is SYGVQD in the germline V gene (reference sequence).

The rearrangement links TRBV6-1 to TRBJ1-5; 7 positions agree with TRBD1. This CDR3 is built from 14 residues. V shed 5 bases and J 2 bases; nucleotides not matched to a gene: 3. Germline V gene sequence: CDR1 MNHNS, CDR2 SASEGT. CDR3 DNA sequence: TGTGCCAGCAGTTTCGACAGGGGCAATCAGCCCCAGCATTTT. Its translation: CASSFDRGNQPQHF.

This chain uses TRBV27 with TRBJ2-1, with TRBD2 matching over 8 bases. The CDR3 loop spans 11 amino acids. Germline trimming cut 6 bases from V and 10 bases from J; bases unmatched to any gene: 2. From germline, CDR1 is MNHEY and CDR2 SMNVEV (reference sequence). The CDR3 spells CASRRGVEQFF. Written as DNA, the CDR3 is TGTGCCAGCAGGCGGGGGGTGGAGCAGTTCTTC.

This clone was recorded only once. The V and J genes are TRBV29-1 and TRBJ1-1; no clear D gene. There are 16 residues in the CDR3. CDR1 SQVTM and CDR2 ANQGSEA come from the germline V gene. V shed 4 bases and J shed 0 bases, with 18 bases lying between them. The CDR3: CSVGIFGLGMNTEAFF. Here the CDR3 DNA reads TGCAGCGTTGGTATTTTTGGGCTCGGGATGAACACTGAAGCTTTCTTT.

The V call is TRBV11-2, the J call TRBJ2-1, with D possibly matching TRBD2 (5 bases). Germline values: CDR1 SGHAT, CDR2 FQNNGV. The CDR3 sequence is 15 residues long. The V end was cut by 3 bases, the J end by 2 bases, with 11 bases between. CDR3 nucleotide sequence: TGTGCCAGCAGCTTTATGGAGGACGCCTACAATGAGCAGTTCTTC. This sequence encodes CASSFMEDAYNEQFF. Based on the CDR3 plus reference TRBV11-2 and TRBJ2-1, the full variable domain is EAGVAQSPRYKIIEKRQSVAFWCNPISGHATLYWYQQILGQGPKLLIQFQNNGVVDDSQLPKDRFSAERLKGVDSTLKIQPAKLEDSAVYLCASSFMEDAYNEQFFGPGTRLTVL.

Worth noting for this clone: The sample has other DNA sequences that encode this CDR3 too. The chain has TRBV28 and TRBJ1-3, with D maybe TRBD1 (5 bases). The V gene lost 6 bases and the J gene lost 0 bases, with 9 bases spanning the gap. Germline V CDR1 and CDR2: MDHEN, SYDVKM. This CDR3 spans 14 amino acids. The chain's CDR3 is CASSLGGSGNTIYF. The CDR3 DNA follows: TGTGCCAGCAGCCTGGGGGGCTCTGGAAACACCATATATTTT.

The rearrangement joins TRBV7-9 to TRBJ2-3; 7 positions match TRBD1. Per germline, CDR1 SEHNR and CDR2 FQNEAQ (reference sequence). The ends lost 6 bases at V and 0 bases at J; junction bases unmatched: 3. The CDR3 totals 14 residues. The CDR3 nucleotides read TGTGCCAGCAGGACAGGGTCGAGCACAGATACGCAGTATTTT. Its protein is CASRTGSSTDTQYF.

The rearrangement links TRBV10-3 to TRBJ2-3, with 7 bases that match TRBD1. CDR1 and CDR2 (germline): ENHRY, SYGVKD. Trimming took 6 bases from V and 1 from J; bases not matched to a gene: 4. The CDR3 is 14 residues long. CDR3: CAISPGQGTDTQYF. CDR3 nucleotide sequence: TGTGCCATCAGCCCTGGACAGGGCACAGATACGCAGTATTTT.

This clone appeared once. This chain connects TRBV28 to TRBJ2-7; 9 bases are shared with TRBD1. Trimming cost V 6 bases and J 5 bases; bases outside gene matches: 11. The CDR3 spans 15 residues. The germline gives CDR1 MDHEN, CDR2 SYDVKM. The DNA of the CDR3 is TGTGCCAGCAGCCTAGGGGGACAGGGATCTGACGAGCAGTACTTC. Translated: CASSLGGQGSDEQYF.

J is TRBJ1-4 and V is TRBV9; 8 nucleotides match TRBD1. The ends lost 3 bases at V and 7 bases at J; junction bases unmatched: 8. CDR1 SGDLS and CDR2 YYNGEE come from the germline V gene. This CDR3 comprises 15 residues. The chain's CDR3 is CASSDGQGGFEKLFF. For the CDR3, the DNA is TGTGCCAGCAGCGACGGACAGGGAGGGTTTGAAAAACTGTTTTTT.

The chain links TRBV7-2 to TRBJ1-5; TRBD1 aligns across 7 bases. CDR1 is SGHTA, CDR2 FQGNSA, per germline. The length of the CDR3 is 14 residues. Trimming took 0 bases from V and 7 from J; bases not matched to a gene: 3. DNA of the CDR3: TGTGCCAGCAGCTTAGCAGGGGGCCGGCAGCCCCAGCATTTT. It yields the protein CASSLAGGRQPQHF.

J is TRBJ2-3 and V is TRBV9; TRBD2 matches at 8 bases. The V segment lost 4 bases and the J segment 5 bases; nucleotides outside the gene matches: 15. The germline gives CDR1 SGDLS, CDR2 YYNGEE. The CDR3 has 17 amino acids. CDR3 nucleotides: TGTGCCAGCAGCAAGGCGGTTACCGGGGGGGCTGGAGATACGCAGTATTTT. Translating it yields CASSKAVTGGAGDTQYF.

The chain recombines TRBV4-3 with TRBJ2-3; 9 bases line up with TRBD2. The CDR3 is 16 amino acids. J lost 0 bases, V lost 0 bases, and 1 base had no gene match. Germline-derived CDR1 and CDR2 are LGHNA and YSLEER. In DNA, the CDR3 is TGCGCCAGCAGCCAAGAGACTAGCGGAAGCACAGATACGCAGTATTTT. Its protein product is CASSQETSGSTDTQYF.

V usage is TRBV27 and J usage is TRBJ1-2, with D possibly TRBD1 on 5 matching bases. Germline V CDR1 and CDR2: MNHEY, SMNVEV (reference sequence). V lost 6 bases, J lost 5 bases, and 16 bases lay in between. The CDR3 is 14 residues long. The CDR3 DNA sequence: TGTGCCAGCAGCCCCTTTGGGGGGGGATATGGCTACACCTTC. As protein: CASSPFGGGYGYTF.

The chain carries TRBV2 and TRBJ2-7; the D gene is possibly TRBD1 (6 bases). This CDR3 is 13 amino acids long. From germline, CDR1 is SNHLY and CDR2 FYNNEI. V lost 8 bases, J lost 5 bases, and 16 bases lay in between. The DNA of the CDR3 is TGTGCCAGCCGTCCACAGGGTATTCACGAGCAGTACTTC. As protein: CASRPQGIHEQYF.

A single count supports this clone. V gene TRBV28 combines with J gene TRBJ1-5; TRBD1 matches 8 bases. Germline V CDR1 and CDR2: MDHEN, SYDVKM. V was pared by 6 bases and J by 7 bases, with 11 bases of the junction left unmatched. The CDR3 runs 15 residues. The CDR3 bases are TGTGCCAGCAGAACGCAGGGGGCGCTTCGGCAGCCCCAGCATTTT. This encodes CASRTQGALRQPQHF.

The CDR3 coding sequence is TGTGCCACCAGACAGTCAAGTGAATATGGCTACACCTTC. Protein product: CATRQSSEYGYTF. This sequence joins TRBV6-1 and TRBJ1-2; D is possibly TRBD1 (5 bases). V lost 10 bases and J 5 bases, leaving 17 bases between the germline ends. The CDR3 consists of 13 residues. The germline V gene has CDR1 MNHNS and CDR2 SASEGT.

The V and J genes are TRBV7-8 and TRBJ1-5; 8 bases fit TRBD1. Trimming removed 1 base from V and 0 bases from J; junction bases left unmatched: 2. This CDR3 is built from 16 residues. Germline CDR1 and CDR2: SGHVS and FQNEAQ. The CDR3 DNA follows: TGTGCCAGCAGCTTAGGTGGACAGGGTAGCAATCAGCCCCAGCATTTT. Protein product: CASSLGGQGSNQPQHF.

The rearrangement uses TRBV5-6 and TRBJ1-3; D ambiguous. The ends were cut back, 3 bases at V and 0 bases at J, with 10 bases in the middle. The CDR3 has 15 residues. CDR1 SGHDT and CDR2 YYEEEE come from the germline V gene. The CDR3 reads CASSSQLHSGNTIYF. The CDR3 DNA sequence: TGTGCCAGCAGCTCTCAGTTACACTCTGGAAACACCATATATTTT.

The chain has TRBV7-9 and TRBJ2-3; 8 positions match TRBD2. Germline V CDR1 and CDR2: SEHNR, FQNEAQ (reference sequence). The CDR3 sequence is 17 residues long. The J segment lost 7 bases and the V segment lost 5 bases, leaving 17 bases of the junction unmatched. As DNA, the CDR3 is TGTGCCAGCAGCCCCCCCGATAAAGCGGGGGACCATAATACGCAGTATTTT. Its protein product is CASSPPDKAGDHNTQYF.

V gene TRBV18 combines with J gene TRBJ2-7, with 8 bases aligning to TRBD1. The CDR3 has 16 amino acids. V lost 4 bases and J lost 3; bases outside the gene matches: 11. In germline, CDR1 is KGHSH, CDR2 LQKENI. CDR3 sequence (DNA): TGTGCCAGCTCACGCACCGGCACAGGGGGTAACTACGAGCAGTACTTC. Amino acids: CASSRTGTGGNYEQYF.

This clone was seen only once. V usage is TRBV19 and J usage is TRBJ1-1; D possibly corresponds to TRBD1 (6 bases). The V end lost 6 bases, the J end lost 1 base, and 9 bases lay between the germline ends. The CDR3 is made up of 13 amino acids. Per germline, CDR1 LNHDA and CDR2 SQIVND (reference sequence). The CDR3 coding sequence is TGTGCCAGTAGAGAGACAGGGAACACTGAAGCTTTCTTT. It encodes CASRETGNTEAFF.

This sequence joins TRBV27 and TRBJ2-3; TRBD2 matches 10 bases. Germline assignment: CDR1 MNHEY and CDR2 SMNVEV (reference sequence). This CDR3 is built from 16 residues. V lost 2 bases, J lost 3 bases, and 5 bases stayed unmatched. As DNA, the CDR3 is TGTGCCAGCAGTTTAACAGCGGGGGGGCGGACAGATACGCAGTATTTT. This gives the protein CASSLTAGGRTDTQYF.

V usage is TRBV27 and J usage is TRBJ2-1; weak D call: TRBD1 (6 bases). V was trimmed by 6 bases and J by 0 bases, leaving 12 bases between them. Germline CDR1 is MNHEY and CDR2 is SMNVEV (reference sequence). The CDR3 runs 15 residues. The CDR3 loop reads CASSLQGSSYNEQFF. Here the CDR3 DNA reads TGTGCCAGCAGCCTACAGGGTAGCTCCTACAATGAGCAGTTCTTC.

The chain links TRBV5-4 to TRBJ1-4; D is undetermined. The CDR3 consists of 15 residues. V shed 4 bases and J shed 4 bases, with 14 bases lying between them. The germline V gene has CDR1 SGHNT and CDR2 YYREEE (reference sequence). The CDR3 loop is CASSGGQGVNEKLFF. CDR3 DNA: TGTGCCAGCAGCGGCGGGCAAGGCGTTAATGAAAAACTGTTTTTT. Complete variable domain (other parts from reference TRBV5-4 and TRBJ1-4): ETGVTQSPTHLIKTRGQQVTLRCSSQSGHNTVSWYQQALGQGPQFIFQYYREEENGRGNFPPRFSGLQFPNYSSELNVNALELDDSALYLCASSGGQGVNEKLFFGSGTQLSVL.

This chain links TRBV5-4 with TRBJ1-3; 7 bases are a match to TRBD1. Germline lookup yields CDR1 SGHNT and CDR2 YYREEE (reference sequence). The V and J ends lost 2 bases and 0 bases, in that order; junction bases with no gene match: 2. The CDR3 covers 15 residues. CDR3 sequence (DNA): TGTGCCAGCAGCTTCCAGGGGGGCTCTGGAAACACCATATATTTT. This sequence encodes CASSFQGGSGNTIYF.